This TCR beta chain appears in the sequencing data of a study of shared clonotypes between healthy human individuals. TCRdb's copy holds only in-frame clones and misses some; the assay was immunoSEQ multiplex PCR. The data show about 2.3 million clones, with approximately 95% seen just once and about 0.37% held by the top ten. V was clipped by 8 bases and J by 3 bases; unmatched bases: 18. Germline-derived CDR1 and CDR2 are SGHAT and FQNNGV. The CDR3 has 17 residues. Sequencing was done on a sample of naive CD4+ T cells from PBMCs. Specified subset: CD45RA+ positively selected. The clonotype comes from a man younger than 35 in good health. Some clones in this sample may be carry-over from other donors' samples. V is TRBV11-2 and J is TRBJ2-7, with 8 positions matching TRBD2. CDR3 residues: CASRLGGREGLGYEQYF. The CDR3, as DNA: TGTGCCAGCCGGCTGGGGGGTCGGGAGGGCCTTGGCTACGAGCAGTACTTC.